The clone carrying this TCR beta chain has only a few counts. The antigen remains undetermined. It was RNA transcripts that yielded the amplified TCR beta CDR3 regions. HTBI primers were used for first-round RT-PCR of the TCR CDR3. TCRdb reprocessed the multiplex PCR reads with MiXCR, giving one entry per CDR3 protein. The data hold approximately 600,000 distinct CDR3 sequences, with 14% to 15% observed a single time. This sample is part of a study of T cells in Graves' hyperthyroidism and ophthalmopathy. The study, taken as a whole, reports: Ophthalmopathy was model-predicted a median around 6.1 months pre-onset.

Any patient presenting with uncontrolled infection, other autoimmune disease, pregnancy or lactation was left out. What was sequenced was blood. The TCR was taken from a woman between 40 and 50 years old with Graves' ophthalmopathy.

The CDR3 DNA reads as TGCAGTGCTTACCGGGTCAAGAACACCGGGGAGCTGTTTTTT. Protein: CSAYRVKNTGELFF. This chain joins TRBV20-1 and TRBJ2-2; D not certain. Per the germline V gene, CDR1 is DFQATT and CDR2 is SNEGSKA (reference sequence). V was shortened by 5 bases and J by 1 base, with 11 bases between the two germline ends. The CDR3 loop spans 14 amino acids.